Described below is a single T cell receptor (beta chain) sequence and its context. Its antigen remains unidentified. Amplification used 60 Vbeta primers and 13 Jbeta primers. Using immunoSEQ multiplex PCR, the repertoire was profiled, and TCRdb retains in-frame clones only, with some absent. This sample yields about 200,000 clones, of which approximately 79% are seen a single time; about 1.8% belongs to the top ten. The V gene lost 6 bases and the J gene lost 11 bases, with 19 bases spanning the gap. The length of the CDR3 is 13 residues. CDR1 is MNHEY and CDR2 is SVGAGI in the germline V gene. The sample is drawn from a study of cytomegalovirus exposure and HLA in healthy donors. For the study at large: T cells numbering around 190 million yielded more than 95 million unique TCR beta sequences in an earlier analysis. Most genotyped donors, roughly 80% of 300 to 400, had Caucasian-associated genetic ancestry.

Overall study results and limits: Indistinguishability led to the exclusion of some V segments, TRBV6-2 and TRBV6-3 included. Sequencing depth roughly uniform across donors was assumed in presence/absence analyses.

The sequence came from a man in his fifties or sixties in good health and CMV-seronegative. Specimen: PBMCs. The chain recombines TRBV6-5 with TRBJ1-1, with D possibly being TRBD1 (6 bases). CDR3 sequence reads: CASRATGRPGAFF. The CDR3, as DNA: TGTGCCAGCAGGGCGACAGGTAGGCCCGGGGCTTTCTTT.